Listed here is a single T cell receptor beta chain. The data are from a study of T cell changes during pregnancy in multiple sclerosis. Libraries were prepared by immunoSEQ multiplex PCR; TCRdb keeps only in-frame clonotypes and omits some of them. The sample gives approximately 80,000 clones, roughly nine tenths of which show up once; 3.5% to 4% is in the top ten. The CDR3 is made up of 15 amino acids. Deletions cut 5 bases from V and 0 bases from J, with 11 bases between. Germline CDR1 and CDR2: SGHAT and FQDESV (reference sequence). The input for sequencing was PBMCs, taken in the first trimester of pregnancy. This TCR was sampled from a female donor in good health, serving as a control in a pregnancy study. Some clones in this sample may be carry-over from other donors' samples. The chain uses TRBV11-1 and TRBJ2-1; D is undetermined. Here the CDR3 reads CASSPTWSSYNEQFF. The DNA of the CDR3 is TGTGCCAGCAGCCCTACATGGAGCTCCTACAATGAGCAGTTCTTC.